This T cell receptor (beta chain) was obtained from a study of T cell clonality in common variable immunodeficiency. This clone has a handful of counts. Antigen unknown. The sequence runs out 3 residues before the end of the CDR3; the remainder is reconstructed from the germline J gene. This CDR3 is built from 13 residues. Germline CDR1 SGHKS, CDR2 YYEKEE (reference sequence). The ends were cut back, 9 bases at V and 6 bases at J, with 17 bases in the middle. Overall study results and limits: Fewer deletions and N-nucleotide insertions were reportedly seen in common variable immunodeficiency TCR beta sequences. CVID subjects had higher TCRbeta clonality than healthy controls, most marked in about a third. Links between repertoire features and CVID complications were heterogeneity-limited.

Both groups were predominantly of Caucasian heritage. No CVID subject was ill or on immunomodulatory drugs when sampled. The repertoire was sequenced with immunoSEQ multiplex PCR; TCRdb's copy has only in-frame clones and lacks some. Altogether about 42,000 clones were found in the sample, and no singletons occur. The receptor's source is a human donor with common variable immunodeficiency. The V and J genes are TRBV5-5 and TRBJ2-3; D assignment may be TRBD1 or TRBD2 (7 bases each). Sample: peripheral blood mononuclear cells. The CDR3 DNA, read in part, is TGTGCCACTGACAGGGAGGGGTTGGATACG. It codes for CATDREGLDT. The entire CDR3 is CATDREGLDTQYF.